This passage covers 23 T cell receptor beta chains from one sample sequenced in a study of OX40 agonist ivuxolimab in advanced cancers. Method: immunoSEQ multiplex PCR; TCRdb's copy keeps in-frame clones and lacks some. The repertoire consists of 150,000 to 190,000 clones, with under 95% occurring once and the leading ten covering approximately 0.32%. The sequenced sample was CD4+ or CD8+ T cells sorted from blood, obtained in a trial of the OX40 agonist ivuxolimab. These TCRs come from an adult with an advanced solid tumor such as melanoma, head and neck, liver or kidney cancer.

This clone was counted between two and nine times. This chain connects TRBV11-2 to TRBJ2-1; TRBD2 agrees at 11 bases. The CDR3 extends over 18 amino acids. Germline V gene lookup returns CDR1 SGHAT and CDR2 FQNNGV. After removal of 5 bases from V and 3 bases from J, the junction contained 12 bases not matched to a gene. CDR3 nucleotides: TGTGCCAGCAGCCTCTCGGCAGGGCTAGCGGGGGGCTACAATGAGCAGTTCTTC. This codes for CASSLSAGLAGGYNEQFF. The whole variable domain, remainder taken from reference TRBV11-2 and TRBJ2-1, is EAGVAQSPRYKIIEKRQSVAFWCNPISGHATLYWYQQILGQGPKLLIQFQNNGVVDDSQLPKDRFSAERLKGVDSTLKIQPAKLEDSAVYLCASSLSAGLAGGYNEQFFGPGTRLTVL.

The chain uses TRBV19 and TRBJ2-7; D is uncertain. Trimming stripped 1 base from V and 3 bases from J, with 10 bases between. The CDR3 extends over 14 amino acids. CDR1 is LNHDA, CDR2 SQIVND, per germline (reference sequence). The CDR3 bases are TGTGCCAGTAGTATAGCTCTCACGTACTACGAGCAGTACTTC. This sequence encodes CASSIALTYYEQYF.

This chain joins TRBV10-3 and TRBJ2-1; TRBD2 agrees at 16 bases. CDR3 size: 18 residues. Per the germline V gene, CDR1 is ENHRY and CDR2 is SYGVKD. Trimming removed 6 bases from V and 6 bases from J; junction bases left unmatched: 11. The CDR3 DNA reads TGTGCCATCAGCGCGACCGGGACTAGCGGGGGGGCTATCAATGAGCAGTTCTTC. This sequence encodes CAISATGTSGGAINEQFF.

The chain employs TRBV2 and TRBJ2-3; unclear D gene. Trimming stripped 8 bases from V and 0 bases from J, with 15 bases between. This CDR3 contains 15 residues. The germline V gene has CDR1 SNHLY and CDR2 FYNNEI. This chain's CDR3 is CASGHVGRSTDTQYF. For the CDR3, the DNA is TGTGCCAGCGGTCACGTAGGACGGAGCACAGATACGCAGTATTTT.

The chain carries TRBV4-2 and TRBJ2-1; 10 bases are a match to TRBD2. The V gene's germline CDR1 is LGHNA and CDR2 YNFKEQ. V was pared by 4 bases and J by 0 bases, with 6 bases of the junction left unmatched. The CDR3 has 17 residues. CDR3 residues: CASSPYPSGSSYNEQFF. CDR3 DNA sequence: TGTGCCAGCAGCCCCTACCCTAGCGGGAGCTCCTACAATGAGCAGTTCTTC.

The chain joins TRBV5-4 to TRBJ1-1; 9 bases map to TRBD1. Germline-derived CDR1 and CDR2 are SGHNT and YYREEE (reference sequence). The CDR3 length is 15 residues. V lost 0 bases and J lost 5; bases outside the gene matches: 5. CDR3 coding DNA: TGTGCCAGCAGCTTGGGCCAGACAGGGGGAACTGAAGCTTTCTTT. Protein product: CASSLGQTGGTEAFF. Using reference TRBV5-4 and TRBJ1-1 for the parts outside the CDR3, the full variable domain is ETGVTQSPTHLIKTRGQQVTLRCSSQSGHNTVSWYQQALGQGPQFIFQYYREEENGRGNFPPRFSGLQFPNYSSELNVNALELDDSALYLCASSLGQTGGTEAFFGQGTRLTVV.

Written as DNA, the CDR3 is TGCAGCGTTGCAGGGTCCCAGCGGTCGGGCTACACCTTC. This encodes CSVAGSQRSGYTF. This chain joins TRBV29-1 and TRBJ1-2; tentatively, D is TRBD1 (5 bases). Trimming stripped 4 bases from V and 8 bases from J, with 17 bases between. The CDR3 extends over 13 amino acids. CDR1 is SQVTM and CDR2 is ANQGSEA in the germline V gene.

This clone appeared a few times. V usage is TRBV19 and J usage is TRBJ1-2, with TRBD1 identical over 7 bases. With V trimmed by 5 bases and J by 4 bases, 7 bases remained unmatched. Germline V CDR1 and CDR2: LNHDA, SQIVND (reference sequence). The CDR3 totals 14 residues. CDR3 protein: CASSSSAGGYGYTF. The CDR3, as DNA: TGTGCCAGTAGTTCCTCAGCAGGGGGCTATGGCTACACCTTC.

The CDR3 region has the DNA TGCGCCAGCAGCCGGGCGTTAAGGACTGAAGCTTTCTTT. Translated: CASSRALRTEAFF. V is TRBV4-1 and J is TRBJ1-1; no reliable D call. Germline V gene lookup returns CDR1 MGHRA and CDR2 YSYEKL. The CDR3 length is 13 residues. V was cut by 4 bases and J by 5 bases, with 11 bases left in between.

The rearrangement joins TRBV5-1 to TRBJ1-2; TRBD1 matches 8 bases. The CDR3 length is 16 residues. The germline V gene encodes CDR1 SGHRS and CDR2 YFSETQ. The V segment lost 4 bases and the J segment 4 bases; nucleotides outside the gene matches: 12. The CDR3 is CASSGRTGQGVYGYTF. The CDR3 DNA sequence: TGCGCCAGCAGCGGGCGGACCGGACAGGGCGTCTATGGCTACACCTTC.

Of note for this clone: Other nucleotide sequences from this sample produce the same CDR3. J is TRBJ1-2 and V is TRBV6-5, with a possible D match to TRBD1 (5 bases). CDR1 is MNHEY, CDR2 SVGAGI, per germline. Trimming cost V 0 bases and J 2 bases, with 10 bases left between them. The CDR3 runs 15 residues. CDR3 nucleotides: TGTGCCAGCAGTTACTCCCTCGACAGAAACTATGGCTACACCTTC. It specifies CASSYSLDRNYGYTF.

In this sample, this clone turned up a few times. This sequence joins TRBV7-3 and TRBJ2-1; either TRBD1 or TRBD2 may fit D (6 bases each). The CDR3 covers 15 residues. Germline V lookup: CDR1 SGHTA, CDR2 FQGTGA. V was cut by 3 bases and J by 7 bases, with 16 bases left in between. The CDR3 here is CASSFGRGGRNEQFF. The DNA for the CDR3 is TGTGCCAGCAGCTTCGGCAGGGGAGGTAGGAATGAGCAGTTCTTC. The full variable domain, rest sourced from reference TRBV7-3 and TRBJ2-1, is GAGVSQTPSNKVTEKGKYVELRCDPISGHTALYWYRQSLGQGPEFLIYFQGTGAADDSGLPNDRFFAVRPEGSVSTLKIQRTERGDSAVYLCASSFGRGGRNEQFFGPGTRLTVL.

The chain carries TRBV6-5 and TRBJ1-2; TRBD1 matches 7 bases. V trimming: 6 bases; J trimming: 4 bases; junction bases outside the gene matches: 8. The CDR3 sequence is 14 residues long. Per the germline V gene, CDR1 is MNHEY and CDR2 is SVGAGI. CDR3 loop: CASSPDRVLYGYTF. In nucleotides, the CDR3 is TGTGCCAGCAGCCCCGACAGGGTCCTCTATGGCTACACCTTC.

The CDR3 sequence: CSARDWETQYF. The CDR3 DNA follows: TGCAGTGCTAGAGATTGGGAGACCCAGTACTTC. V and J are TRBV20-1 and TRBJ2-5; the D is unclear. The V and J ends lost 0 bases and 5 bases respectively, with 4 bases between them. The CDR3 runs 11 residues. In germline, CDR1 is DFQATT, CDR2 SNEGSKA (reference sequence).

The rearrangement links TRBV6-6 to TRBJ1-1, with a tentative D call TRBD1 (5 bases). Trimming removed 5 bases at V and 7 bases at J, with 17 bases between. Germline-derived CDR1 and CDR2 are MNHNY and SVGAGI (reference sequence). The CDR3 totals 14 residues. CDR3 bases: TGTGCCAGCAGTGATCAGGGATTTCCGATTGAAGCTTTCTTT. Its translation: CASSDQGFPIEAFF.

The chain recombines TRBV7-2 with TRBJ2-3; 10 positions match TRBD2. With V trimmed by 1 base and J by 5 bases, 0 bases remained unmatched. Germline V gene sequence: CDR1 SGHTA, CDR2 FQGNSA. The CDR3 runs 14 residues. The CDR3 region has the DNA TGTGCCAGCAGCTTAGGGACTAGCGGAGATACGCAGTATTTT. Its translation is CASSLGTSGDTQYF.

The chain joins TRBV4-3 to TRBJ2-3; tentatively, D is TRBD1 (6 bases). Deletions cut 0 bases from V and 1 base from J, with 14 bases between. Germline CDR1 and CDR2: LGHNA and YSLEER. This CDR3 has 17 amino acids. The CDR3 is CASSQDLRSGGTDTQYF. The CDR3 nucleotides read TGCGCCAGCAGCCAAGATCTGAGGTCAGGGGGCACAGATACGCAGTATTTT.

The chain recombines TRBV7-9 with TRBJ1-1; no clear D. CDR3 length: 13 amino acids. Germline CDR1 reads SEHNR; CDR2 reads FQNEAQ (reference sequence). V dropped 3 bases and J dropped 1 base, with 6 bases sitting between them. The CDR3, as DNA: TGTGCCAGCAGCTTGGGAGAGAACACTGAAGCTTTCTTT. Protein: CASSLGENTEAFF.

This clone has a single count. This chain connects TRBV5-1 to TRBJ2-5; 8 positions agree with TRBD2. Trimming at V came to 0 bases and at J to 9 bases, leaving 4 bases not matched to a gene. The CDR3 loop spans 13 amino acids. The germline V gene has CDR1 SGHRS and CDR2 YFSETQ. CDR3 nucleotide sequence: TGCGCCAGCAGCTTGGATCGGCGGGAGGCCCAGTACTTC. This translates into CASSLDRREAQYF.

There are a few counts of this clone. The rearrangement joins TRBV19 to TRBJ1-1, with 12 bases identical to TRBD1. The CDR3 contains 15 residues. Germline assignment: CDR1 LNHDA and CDR2 SQIVND (reference sequence). Trimming removed 6 bases from V and 1 base from J; junction bases left unmatched: 3. As DNA, the CDR3 is TGTGCCAGTAGGGGACAGGGGGCAGGGAACACTGAAGCTTTCTTT. This codes for CASRGQGAGNTEAFF.

This rearrangement joins TRBV5-1 to TRBJ1-2, with D perhaps TRBD1 (6 bases). The CDR3 sequence is 16 residues long. V shed 4 bases and J shed 2 bases, with 18 bases lying between them. In germline, CDR1 is SGHRS, CDR2 YFSETQ. The CDR3 DNA reads TGCGCCAGCAGCCGTGGGTACAGGGAGTCGAACTATGGCTACACCTTC. Translation gives CASSRGYRESNYGYTF.

The chain has TRBV18 and TRBJ1-1, with TRBD1 matching 9 bases. Losses at the gene ends were 3 bases for V and 0 bases for J; bases not matched to a gene: 2. The length of the CDR3 is 15 residues. Germline V lookup: CDR1 KGHSH, CDR2 LQKENI. The CDR3 region is CASSPGQGMNTEAFF. The CDR3 nucleotides read TGTGCCAGCTCACCGGGACAGGGAATGAACACTGAAGCTTTCTTT.

The chain employs TRBV28 and TRBJ2-7; 7 nucleotides line up with TRBD1. CDR3 size: 14 residues. V lost 5 bases to trimming and J lost 2 bases; unmatched junction nucleotides: 6. CDR1 and CDR2 (germline): MDHEN, SYDVKM. DNA for the CDR3: TGTGCCAGCAGTCTTTGGACAGGAGCCTACGAGCAGTACTTC. Amino acid sequence: CASSLWTGAYEQYF.